One sample yielded the 26 T cell receptor beta chains listed below, sequenced in a study of T cell responses to AZD1222 COVID-19 vaccine. TCRdb's table, derived via immunoSEQ multiplex PCR, lists solely in-frame clones and lacks some. The repertoire consists of approximately 120,000 clones, with around 90% occurring once and the leading ten covering 4.5% to 6.5%. The sample here was peripheral blood, taken 28 days after the second AZD1222 dose. The origin of the receptors is an adult who received the AZD1222 COVID-19 vaccine.

The chain recombines TRBV6-2 or TRBV6-3 with TRBJ1-1, with D maybe TRBD1 (5 bases). CDR1 and CDR2 from the germline V gene are MNHEY and SVGEGT. Deletions cut 2 bases from V and 1 base from J, with 5 bases between. The CDR3 sequence is 13 residues long. This chain's CDR3 is CASSYRGNTEAFF. The CDR3 coding sequence is TGTGCCAGCAGTTACAGGGGGAACACTGAAGCTTTCTTT.

The chain uses TRBV18 and TRBJ1-5; D perhaps matches TRBD1 (5 bases). The length of the CDR3 is 17 residues. V lost 2 bases and J 4 bases, leaving 18 bases between the germline ends. Per germline, CDR1 KGHSH and CDR2 LQKENI. CDR3 sequence: CASSPVGTGEGNQPQHF. DNA for the CDR3: TGTGCCAGCTCACCAGTGGGGACCGGAGAGGGTAATCAGCCCCAGCATTTT.

This chain uses TRBV3-1 (or the pseudogene TRBV3-2) with TRBJ1-2, with D possibly being TRBD1 (5 bases). V was clipped by 5 bases and J by 0 bases, with 13 bases between them. Germline CDR1 is LGHDT and CDR2 is YNNKEL (reference sequence). This CDR3 region has 15 residues. CDR3 residues: CASSKGTGANYGYTF. Written as DNA, the CDR3 is TGTGCCAGCAGCAAAGGGACTGGGGCTAACTATGGCTACACCTTC.

The genes are TRBV3-1 (or the pseudogene TRBV3-2) and TRBJ2-1; tentative D call: TRBD2 (6 bases). Germline values: CDR1 LGHDT, CDR2 YNNKEL (reference sequence). Trimming pared 4 bases from V and 4 bases from J, leaving 14 bases between. CDR3 size: 15 residues. The CDR3: CASSPGREQYNEQFF. CDR3 sequence (DNA): TGTGCCAGCAGCCCTGGGCGGGAACAGTACAATGAGCAGTTCTTC.

The chain carries TRBV18 and TRBJ1-4; 10 bases align to TRBD1. CDR3 length: 16 residues. Germline V gene lookup returns CDR1 KGHSH and CDR2 LQKENI. The trim removed 2 bases at V and 0 bases at J, leaving 0 bases unmatched. CDR3 DNA: TGTGCCAGCTCACCAGGACAGGGGGCAACTAATGAAAAACTGTTTTTT. This gives the protein CASSPGQGATNEKLFF.

This chain links TRBV7-6 with TRBJ2-7; the D gene is possibly TRBD1 (5 bases). The CDR3 contains 16 residues. Germline-derived CDR1 and CDR2 are SGHVS and FNYEAQ. V was clipped by 0 bases and J by 5 bases, with 17 bases between them. In nucleotides, the CDR3 is TGTGCCAGCAGCTTAGCCATGGGGCAGGGATGGGACGAGCAGTACTTC. Protein: CASSLAMGQGWDEQYF.

The gene calls are TRBV19 and TRBJ2-3; maybe TRBD2 (6 bases). This CDR3 has 14 residues. V lost 4 bases, J lost 6 bases, and 14 bases lay in between. Germline V gene data show CDR1 as LNHDA and CDR2 as SQIVND (reference sequence). The CDR3 is CASSSTGVGDTQYF. The CDR3 bases are TGTGCCAGTAGTAGCACGGGGGTCGGGGATACGCAGTATTTT. Together with reference TRBV19 and TRBJ2-3, the CDR3 gives the full variable domain: DGGITQSPKYLFRKEGQNVTLSCEQNLNHDAMYWYRQDPGQGLRLIYYSQIVNDFQKGDIAEGYSVSREKKESFPLTVTSAQKNPTAFYLCASSSTGVGDTQYFGPGTRLTVL.

This clone was observed a single time. The chain combines TRBV7-2 with TRBJ1-5; TRBD1 matches at 7 bases. V was pared by 1 base and J by 2 bases, with 14 bases of the junction left unmatched. CDR1 SGHTA and CDR2 FQGNSA come from the germline V gene. The CDR3 is made up of 19 amino acids. The CDR3, as DNA: TGTGCCAGCAGCTTAGGATTGTTAAACGAGGGGGCACGCAATCAGCCCCAGCATTTT. It specifies CASSLGLLNEGARNQPQHF.

The rearrangement uses TRBV10-3 and TRBJ2-3; D call uncertain. V gave up 6 bases and J gave up 2 bases, with 15 bases separating them. This CDR3 region has 15 residues. CDR1 and CDR2 (germline): ENHRY, SYGVKD. CDR3 sequence: CAISLSPGPTDTQYF. In nucleotides, the CDR3 is TGTGCCATCAGCTTATCCCCCGGACCCACAGATACGCAGTATTTT.

This rearrangement joins TRBV18 to TRBJ2-2; unclear D gene. This CDR3 is 12 amino acids long. V lost 4 bases to trimming and J lost 4 bases, with 4 bases between them. Germline V CDR1 and CDR2: KGHSH, LQKENI. The DNA of the CDR3 is TGTGCCAGCTCACTACTCACCGGGGAGCTGTTTTTT. Residues: CASSLLTGELFF.

This chain joins TRBV7-2 and TRBJ2-7, with 8 bases identical to TRBD2. Germline V gene data show CDR1 as SGHTA and CDR2 as FQGNSA. V gave up 5 bases and J gave up 1 base; unmatched junction bases: 7. The CDR3 totals 15 residues. The CDR3 DNA follows: TGTGCCAGCAGCCCCCCTAGCGGGCCTTCCTACGAGCAGTACTTC. Its translation is CASSPPSGPSYEQYF.

V is TRBV18 and J is TRBJ1-2; D is undetermined. The germline V gene has CDR1 KGHSH and CDR2 LQKENI. The CDR3 sequence is 14 residues long. V lost 1 base to trimming and J lost 4 bases, with 10 bases between them. This chain's CDR3 is CASSPRKGFYGYTF. The CDR3 DNA reads as TGTGCCAGCTCACCACGTAAAGGGTTCTATGGCTACACCTTC.

CDR3 DNA sequence: TGCAGCGTTGAGGAGTACACTGAAGCTTTCTTT. Its translation is CSVEEYTEAFF. The chain is built from TRBV29-1 and TRBJ1-1, with D unclear. Per germline, CDR1 SQVTM and CDR2 ANQGSEA. V lost 3 bases to trimming and J lost 3 bases, with 5 bases between them. CDR3 length: 11 residues.

V and J are TRBV30 and TRBJ1-3; D unresolved. The CDR3 spans 12 residues. Germline V lookup: CDR1 GTSNPN, CDR2 SVGIG (reference sequence). V was cut by 3 bases and J by 4 bases, with 7 bases left in between. CDR3 sequence reads: CAWRSSGNTIYF. The DNA for the CDR3 is TGTGCCTGGAGATCGTCAGGAAACACCATATATTTT.

The chain links TRBV9 to TRBJ2-1, with no clear D. The CDR3 is made up of 13 amino acids. The V gene's germline CDR1 is SGDLS and CDR2 YYNGEE. V shed 0 bases and J shed 0 bases, with 1 base lying between them. The CDR3 DNA sequence: TGTGCCAGCAGCGTAGGCTCCTACAATGAGCAGTTCTTC. Translating gives CASSVGSYNEQFF.

V and J are TRBV5-1 and TRBJ1-1; D gene ambiguous. Trimming removed 2 bases from V and 4 bases from J, with 12 bases in between. This CDR3 is 14 amino acids long. Germline V CDR1 and CDR2: SGHRS, YFSETQ. CDR3 amino acids: CASSFQAPATEAFF. The CDR3 DNA is TGCGCCAGCAGCTTTCAGGCTCCAGCCACTGAAGCTTTCTTT.

This sequence joins TRBV12-3 or TRBV12-4 and TRBJ1-1; D call uncertain. The ends were cut back, 3 bases at V and 1 base at J, with 6 bases in the middle. The CDR3 runs to 13 residues. The CDR3 DNA reads as TGTGCCAGCAGTTTGCAACAGAACACTGAAGCTTTCTTT. Translation: CASSLQQNTEAFF.

The chain uses TRBV6-2 or TRBV6-3 and TRBJ1-5; the D is unclear. CDR3 length equals 13 residues. Trimming took 4 bases from V and 4 from J, leaving 8 bases between them. Germline CDR1 reads MNHEY; CDR2 reads SVGEGT. This CDR3 reads CASSFSENQPQHF. The CDR3 DNA reads as TGTGCCAGCAGTTTCTCTGAGAATCAGCCCCAGCATTTT.

As regards this clone: In the same sample, other DNA sequences code for this CDR3. CDR3 protein: CATSDPGTGDNEQFF. In DNA, the CDR3 is TGTGCCACCAGTGACCCAGGGACAGGGGACAATGAGCAGTTCTTC. The chain is built from TRBV24-1 and TRBJ2-1, with TRBD1 identical over 10 bases. Germline assignment: CDR1 KGHDR and CDR2 SFDVKD. J gave up 5 bases and V 4 bases, and 4 bases lay outside the gene matches. The CDR3 length is 15 residues.

The genes are TRBV11-2 and TRBJ1-2; 7 bases agree with TRBD1. V gave up 1 base and J gave up 4 bases; unmatched junction bases: 6. The CDR3 consists of 15 residues. Looked up from germline, CDR1 is SGHAT and CDR2 is FQNNGV. The CDR3 is CASSLAWGQSYGYTF. CDR3 DNA sequence: TGTGCCAGCAGCTTAGCCTGGGGACAGTCCTATGGCTACACCTTC. Using reference TRBV11-2 and TRBJ1-2 for the parts outside the CDR3, the full variable domain is EAGVAQSPRYKIIEKRQSVAFWCNPISGHATLYWYQQILGQGPKLLIQFQNNGVVDDSQLPKDRFSAERLKGVDSTLKIQPAKLEDSAVYLCASSLAWGQSYGYTFGSGTRLTVV.

The chain recombines TRBV10-3 with TRBJ2-7, with 9 bases fitting TRBD2. Germline values: CDR1 ENHRY, CDR2 SYGVKD. V was clipped by 0 bases and J by 7 bases; unmatched bases: 7. The CDR3 spans 15 residues. As DNA, the CDR3 is TGTGCCATCAGTGAGTCTGTAGCGGGGGATGGGGAGCAGTACTTC. This encodes CAISESVAGDGEQYF.

Here the CDR3 reads CASSQGTGGREKLFF. The CDR3 coding sequence is TGCGCCAGCAGCCAGGGGACAGGGGGTAGGGAAAAACTGTTTTTT. The rearrangement joins TRBV4-1 to TRBJ1-4; 11 nucleotides agree with TRBD1. This CDR3 contains 15 residues. The V gene's germline CDR1 is MGHRA and CDR2 YSYEKL. J gave up 8 bases and V 3 bases, and 5 bases lay outside the gene matches.

J is TRBJ1-6 and V is TRBV6-6; no clear D. Between the trimmed V and J ends, which lost 0 bases and 6 bases, there was a span of 6 bases. There are 14 residues in the CDR3. Germline CDR1 reads MNHNY; CDR2 reads SVGAGI (reference sequence). CDR3 coding DNA: TGTGCCAGCAGTTACTCATCGGGTAATTCACCCCTCCACTTT. It yields the protein CASSYSSGNSPLHF.

The DNA for the CDR3 is TGTGCCAGCTCACCCATCGGAGGGGTGAGCTCTGGAAACACCATATATTTT. It translates to CASSPIGGVSSGNTIYF. The chain joins TRBV18 to TRBJ1-3, with D possibly TRBD1 on 5 matching bases. The CDR3 consists of 17 residues. V was trimmed by 3 bases and J by 0 bases, leaving 15 bases between them. The germline gives CDR1 KGHSH, CDR2 LQKENI.

This rearrangement joins TRBV4-2 to TRBJ1-1; TRBD1 is a possible D gene (5 bases). The CDR3 runs 15 residues. V was shortened by 8 bases and J by 4 bases, with 20 bases between the two germline ends. The germline CDR1 and CDR2 sequences are LGHNA and YNFKEQ. Written as DNA, the CDR3 is TGTGCCAGCTGTTTAGGTGGGGCTTCGCCCACTGAAGCTTTCTTT. Translation gives CASCLGGASPTEAFF.

This chain links TRBV27 with TRBJ2-1, with 12 bases that match TRBD2. The CDR3 totals 15 residues. The J segment lost 4 bases and the V segment lost 8 bases, leaving 6 bases of the junction unmatched. CDR1 is MNHEY and CDR2 is SMNVEV in the germline V gene (reference sequence). CDR3 sequence reads: CASRLGTSGYNEQFF. The DNA for the CDR3 is TGTGCCAGCCGCCTTGGGACTAGCGGGTACAATGAGCAGTTCTTC.